This entry is about one T cell receptor beta chain. These data belong to a study of blood T cell repertoires in COVID-19. Study context: The cDNA or gDNA used as material had been derived from T cells, B-cell-depleted T cells, or PBMCs.

The data were produced by immunoSEQ multiplex PCR, yet TCRdb's version contains in-frame clones alone and is incomplete. Of approximately 670,000 clones detected, 75% to 90% appear once; the ten largest clones hold roughly 0.26%. The CDR3 runs 16 residues. V was pared by 5 bases and J by 0 bases, with 17 bases between. Germline V gene lookup returns CDR1 SGHTA and CDR2 FQGNSA. The sample consisted of peripheral blood. The chain recombines TRBV7-2 with TRBJ2-7, with a tentative D call TRBD2 (6 bases). This TCR came from a woman aged 18-29 years with acute or convalescent COVID-19. CDR3 nucleotides: TGTGCCAGCAGCCATCGGAGGGGCCACTGCTCCTACGAGCAGTACTTC. Translated: CASSHRRGHCSYEQYF.